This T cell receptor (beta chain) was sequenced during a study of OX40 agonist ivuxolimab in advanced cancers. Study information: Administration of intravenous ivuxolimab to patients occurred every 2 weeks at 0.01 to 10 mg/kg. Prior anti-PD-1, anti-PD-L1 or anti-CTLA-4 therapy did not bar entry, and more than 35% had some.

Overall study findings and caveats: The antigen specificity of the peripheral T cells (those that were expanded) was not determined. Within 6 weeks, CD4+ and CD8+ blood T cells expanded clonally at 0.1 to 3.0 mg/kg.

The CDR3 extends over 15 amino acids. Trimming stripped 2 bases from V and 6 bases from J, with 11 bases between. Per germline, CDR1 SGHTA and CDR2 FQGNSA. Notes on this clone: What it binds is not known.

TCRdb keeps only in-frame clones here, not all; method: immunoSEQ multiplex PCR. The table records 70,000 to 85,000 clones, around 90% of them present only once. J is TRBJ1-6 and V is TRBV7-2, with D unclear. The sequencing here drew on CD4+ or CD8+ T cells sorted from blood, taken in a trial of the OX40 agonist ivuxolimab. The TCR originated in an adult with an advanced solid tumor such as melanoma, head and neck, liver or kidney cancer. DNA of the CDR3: TGTGCCAGCAGCTTACTCACGGAGACTAATTCACCCCTCCACTTT. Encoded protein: CASSLLTETNSPLHF.